A single T cell receptor (beta chain) is shown here with its context. Its cognate antigen has yet to be identified. It has no much larger one-base neighbor in the sample; base qualities were not kept. TCR cDNA was synthesized by 5'RACE template switching, which introduced a universal primer site and unique molecular identifiers. Priming for cDNA synthesis came from both the TCR alpha and TCR beta constant segments. Two PCR steps were used to amplify libraries, with sample barcodes and sequencing adapters being added in the second step. Sequencing of libraries was performed on Illumina HiSeq 2500 (2x100 bp) or NovaSeq (2x150 bp). Under the source paper's analysis protocol: Reads were demultiplexed and collapsed into UMI consensus sequences with MIGEC, and V(D)J alignment was performed with MiXCR. Vaccine-responding clonotypes were identified with edgeR using replicate PBMC samples, with FDR below 0.01 and a log2 fold change above 5 up to day 15 being required. Bulk clonotypes were assigned CD4 or CD8 identity according to which sequenced CD4 or CD8 repertoire held them at higher abundance. The public reads were reprocessed in TCRdb via fastp at Q25 and MiXCR, keeping in-frame beta chains. For every CDR3 protein sequence, its rows merge into one entry that carries the most common genes and DNA. These V and J calls derive from TCRdb rather than the authors' analysis. The sample records 400,000 to 650,000 distinct CDR3 sequences, 21% of which are singletons. The biggest ten clones account for roughly 16% of the sample.

The junction shows trimming of 2 bases on V and 4 bases on J, plus 8 bases between the germline ends. Inclusive of the bounding cysteine and phenylalanine, the CDR3 is 14 residues long. Only the CDR3 part of the read is kept: 42 bases, read in frame from the first base. The germline V gene specifies SGHDN as CDR1 and FVKESK as CDR2. This sample's treatment or condition label indicates: live attenuated yellow fever vaccine strain. At every blood-draw timepoint, two biological replicates of bulk PBMCs were collected. PBMCs were isolated from peripheral blood using a standard Ficoll-Paque protocol. TriZol was used to extract RNA from bulk PBMCs, CD4 and CD8 fractions, and dextramer-positive and dextramer-negative fractions. The sample is drawn from a study of T cells after yellow fever vaccination (dated by TCRdb to the late 2010s). Background for the entire study: The SMART-Seq v4 Ultra Low Input RNA kit was used to prepare libraries from fractions with low cell numbers. To follow T-cell clones before and after both primary and booster YFV17D yellow fever vaccination, bulk TCR alpha and beta repertoires underwent longitudinal sequencing. Two healthy male donors, one aged 18 to 30 and one aged 30 to 40 years, made up the cohort. Blood samples were taken at several timepoints before and after primary and secondary immunization, and bulk PBMC replicates and cell subsets were isolated. The research as a whole found: A small fraction of clonotypes showed up in both the CD4 and CD8 compartments, probably as a result of convergent recombination. Most clones expanded after primary vaccination were re-detected after the booster (96% of CD4 and around 88% of CD8), suggesting broad memory maintenance. The secondary T-cell response was weaker than the primary response but faster, peaking on day 5 instead of day 15. Computational filtering was required because FACS-sorted repertoires could contain abundant contaminating clonotypes from the bulk population. Because only a couple of donors were included in the study, the extent to which the findings can be generalized is limited.

The source was PBMCs, collected roughly 23 days after the first yellow fever vaccination. The receptor's source is a man younger than 35 who received the YFV17D yellow fever vaccine. The rearranged chain carries TRBV14 and TRBJ2-2; confidence is insufficient to name the D gene. The CDR3 sequence is CASSQYVTTGELFF. The DNA sequence is TGTGCCAGCAGCCAATACGTAACCACCGGGGAGCTGTTTTTT. The variable domain in full, with residues beyond the CDR3 obtained from the reference TRBV14 and TRBJ2-2 genes, is EAGVTQFPSHSVIEKGQTVTLRCDPISGHDNLYWYRRVMGKEIKFLLHFVKESKQDESGMPNNRFLAERTGGTYSTLKVQPAELEDSGVYFCASSQYVTTGELFFGEGSRLTVL.